These T cell receptor beta chains were read from a single sample in a study of response to subunit inactivated influenza vaccine. Each CDR3 protein gets one entry after TCRdb re-called the RT-PCR reads with MiXCR. The table includes about 780,000 distinct CDR3 sequences, roughly 18% detected once. Source: PBMCs from blood, taken more than 4 days after vaccination. The receptors here all came from a man aged 50-60 years who received an inactivated influenza vaccine. The CDR3 runs from the conserved cysteine through the conserved F or W. The D gene is left open where the match is weak. Only part of the rows carry a size: once, few, many, or a class if the clone is expanded.

j_call d_call v_call clone_size cdr3_nt cdr3_aa
TRBJ2-2 NA TRBV12-3/TRBV12-4 few TGTGCCAGCAGTTTCAGGGTGGGCGCCGGGGAGCTGTTTTTT CASSFRVGAGELFF
TRBJ2-7 NA TRBV5-1 many TGTGCCAGCTCTAGCGAATACGAGCAGTACTTC CASSSEYEQYF
TRBJ2-1 NA TRBV20-1 few TGCAGTGCTCCTCCTCCGGGACAAAACAATGAGCAGTTCTTC CSAPPPGQNNEQFF
TRBJ2-4 NA TRBV20-1 few TGCAGTGCTAGCAAACCCGGGACCGAAAACATTCAGTACTTC CSASKPGTENIQYF
TRBJ1-6 TRBD1 TRBV15 NA TGTGCCACCAGCATTACCCGGGACAGTTCTTCACCCCTCCACTTT CATSITRDSSSPLHF
TRBJ1-2 NA TRBV6-4 many TGTGCCAGCAGTGCTTCGGCAGGCAACTATGGCTACACCTTC CASSASAGNYGYTF
TRBJ2-7 NA TRBV29-1 many TGCAGCGTTGAGGGAGCTGGGGGCTACGAGCAGTACTTC CSVEGAGGYEQYF
TRBJ1-1 NA TRBV19 NA TGTGCCAGTAGTCCTAACGGACGGATGAACACTGAAGCTTTCTTT CASSPNGRMNTEAFF
TRBJ2-3 TRBD2 TRBV20-1 few TGCAGTGCTAGAGATTTGCGGGAGGTTGCAGATACGCAGTATTTT CSARDLREVADTQYF
TRBJ1-2 NA TRBV30 few TGTGCCTGGAGTGTATTATTAGGATATGGCTACACCTTC CAWSVLLGYGYTF
TRBJ2-3 TRBD1 TRBV29-1 NA TGCAGCGTTGAAGATAGAGGCGGACAGGGGATAGATACGCAGTATTTT CSVEDRGGQGIDTQYF
TRBJ2-3 NA TRBV12-3/TRBV12-4 NA TGTGCCAGCAGTCCCGGGGGGCGGGGGAGTACAGATACGCAGTATTTT CASSPGGRGSTDTQYF
TRBJ2-2 NA TRBV5-1 few TGCGCCAGCAGCCTGGCAGTAGGGATGGGGGTCGCCGGGGAGCTGTTTTTT CASSLAVGMGVAGELFF
TRBJ2-5 NA TRBV29-1 few TGCAGCGTTGAGAGACAGAGCGAAGAGACCCAGTACTTC CSVERQSEETQYF
TRBJ2-5 TRBD2 TRBV5-6 NA TGTGCCAGCAGCTTGTTGGGACTAGCGGCACAAGAGACCCAGTACTTC CASSLLGLAAQETQYF
TRBJ1-2 TRBD1 TRBV12-3/TRBV12-4 few TGTGCCAGCAGCCCCGAACAGGGGGTCTATGGCTACACCTTC CASSPEQGVYGYTF
TRBJ2-7 NA TRBV19 NA TGTGCCGGTAGACAGTTAAGTCCCTACGAGCAGTACTTC CAGRQLSPYEQYF
TRBJ2-1 NA TRBV5-1 NA TGCGCCAGCAGCGGACCACAGGGTCCGAGCTCCTACAATGAGCAGTTCTTC CASSGPQGPSSYNEQFF
TRBJ2-5 NA TRBV20-1 few TGCAGTGCTTGGGGGGTCCTCCAAGAGACCCAGTACTTC CSAWGVLQETQYF
TRBJ2-2 NA TRBV4-3 few TGCGCCAGCAGCCAAGGGAGGGGGCGGTTCGCCGGGGAGCTGTTTTTT CASSQGRGRFAGELFF
TRBJ1-3 NA TRBV10-3 few TGTGCCATCAGTGACCGCGACACCATATATTTT CAISDRDTIYF
TRBJ2-1 NA TRBV12-3/TRBV12-4 many TGTGCCAGCAGTTTAGAGCAGCGCAATGAGCAGTTCTTC CASSLEQRNEQFF
TRBJ2-1 NA TRBV12-3/TRBV12-4 few TGTGCCACCCATTCTTACAATGAGCAGTTCTTC CATHSYNEQFF
TRBJ2-3 NA TRBV4-3 few TGCGCCAGCAGCCAAGATATGACAGGCGGCGGGGATACGCAGTATTTT CASSQDMTGGGDTQYF
TRBJ2-6 NA TRBV15 NA TGTGCCACCAGCAGCGACAAAGGTACCAACGTCCTGACTTTC CATSSDKGTNVLTF
TRBJ2-7 NA TRBV4-1 few TGCGCCAGCAGCCAAGGGGTCGGACAGAGCCCGGCCGAGCAGTACTTC CASSQGVGQSPAEQYF
TRBJ1-4 NA TRBV28 NA TGTGCCAGCAGAAGGGCTTATAATGAAAAACTGTTTTTT CASRRAYNEKLFF
TRBJ2-3 NA TRBV5-5 NA TGTGCCAGCAGCTTGGAGGGGATGACAGATACGCAGTATTTT CASSLEGMTDTQYF
TRBJ2-3 NA TRBV12-3/TRBV12-4 few TGTGCCAGCAGTGGCAACGAGGCAGGTACGCAGTATTTT CASSGNEAGTQYF
TRBJ2-1 TRBD2 TRBV3-1 NA TGTGCCAGCAGCCAAGGCCGGGGGGGCTTCTATGAGCAGTTCTTC CASSQGRGGFYEQFF
TRBJ2-1 NA TRBV5-6 NA TGTGCCAGCAGCATGCCCCGGGGGACACGTACCTACAATGAGCAGTTCTTC CASSMPRGTRTYNEQFF
TRBJ2-1 NA TRBV28 NA TGTGCCAGCAGTAAACCCGGGAATGAGCAGTTCTTC CASSKPGNEQFF
TRBJ1-1 NA TRBV6-5 many TGTGCCAGCAGTTACTCGTTAGGGGACACTGAAGCTTTCTTT CASSYSLGDTEAFF
TRBJ2-3 TRBD2 TRBV28 few TGTGCCAGCAGTTTATCAACTAGCGGGGGCCCGTACATAACGGATACGCAGTATTTT CASSLSTSGGPYITDTQYF
TRBJ2-1 NA TRBV4-1 NA TGCGCCAGCAGCCAGAGCCGAGTACCCGCCCCCAATGAGCAGTTCTTC CASSQSRVPAPNEQFF
TRBJ2-1 TRBD1 TRBV7-9 few TGTGCCAGCAGCTTAGTGGGCGACAGGGTAAATGAGCAGTTCTTC CASSLVGDRVNEQFF
TRBJ2-5 NA TRBV29-1 many TGCAGTGCCGGGGAGACCCAGTACTTC CSAGETQYF
TRBJ1-5 NA TRBV10-3 few TGTGCCACCTCTACCGATGTAGGGGTTCAGCCCCAGCATTTT CATSTDVGVQPQHF
TRBJ2-7 NA TRBV7-8 few TGTGCCAGCAGCTTCCGGTCCCCTTCCTACGAGCAGTACTTC CASSFRSPSYEQYF
TRBJ2-3 TRBD1 TRBV7-2 many TGTGCCAGCAGCTTAGCTGACAGGGATGTTGGCACAGATACGCAGTATTTT CASSLADRDVGTDTQYF